The 19 T cell receptor beta chains reported below all come from one sample, sequenced in a study of blood T cell repertoires in COVID-19 (dated by TCRdb to 2018 to 2021). The method behind the library was the immunoSEQ multiplex PCR assay. As stored in TCRdb, this immuneACCESS dataset retains in-frame rearrangements with V and J assigned. A fraction of the clones does not appear; measured against another copy, unresolved V genes explain less than half of the discrepancy, and the remainder lacks a known reason. The sample contains about 300,000 clones, 80% to 95% of them found a single time. The ten largest clones add up to 2% to 2.5% of the sample. The sequenced sample was peripheral blood. These receptors were collected from a woman aged 30 to 39 with COVID-19, enrolled during active disease.

The chain employs TRBV20-1 and TRBJ1-1; D remains ambiguous. The CDR3 runs 11 residues. The germline V and J ends were trimmed by 0 bases and 10 bases, with 9 bases remaining between them. CDR1 is DFQATT, CDR2 SNEGSKA, per germline (reference sequence). The CDR3 nucleotides read TGCAGTGCTAGAGAGCCGGGAATAGCTTTCTTT. Translated, it gives CSAREPGIAFF.

The CDR3 DNA reads TGTGCCTGGAGTGTACAAACAGGGGCCGGAAACACCATATATTTT. Protein: CAWSVQTGAGNTIYF. The rearrangement joins TRBV30 to TRBJ1-3; 7 positions match TRBD1. After removal of 0 bases from V and 4 bases from J, the junction contained 6 bases not matched to a gene. The CDR3 is 15 residues long. Germline-derived CDR1 and CDR2 are GTSNPN and SVGIG (reference sequence).

The gene calls are TRBV2 and TRBJ2-1; the D gene is possibly TRBD1 (6 bases). The CDR3 consists of 17 residues. Germline values: CDR1 SNHLY, CDR2 FYNNEI. Trimming shortened V by 4 bases and J by 0 bases, and 16 bases separated the two germline ends. The CDR3 here is CASSVQGHRSSYNEQFF. In DNA, the CDR3 is TGTGCCAGCAGTGTCCAGGGACATCGGAGCTCCTACAATGAGCAGTTCTTC.

The CDR3 sequence: CASVSGRTTDTQYF. The CDR3 DNA reads TGTGCCAGCGTTAGCGGGAGGACTACAGATACGCAGTATTTT. The rearrangement links TRBV13 to TRBJ2-3; 10 bases line up with TRBD2. The V gene's germline CDR1 is PRHDT and CDR2 FYEKMQ (reference sequence). The CDR3 covers 14 residues. The junction had 5 bases not matched to a gene; V was cut back by 8 bases and J by 3 bases.

The rearrangement uses TRBV18 and TRBJ2-7; possible D gene TRBD2, 6 bases. The germline V gene encodes CDR1 KGHSH and CDR2 LQKENI. The V end was cut by 4 bases, the J end by 0 bases, with 16 bases between. CDR3 length: 16 residues. CDR3 nucleotides: TGTGCCAGCTCACGAGACCGGGACGGGAGCTCCTACGAGCAGTACTTC. Protein: CASSRDRDGSSYEQYF.

The chain has TRBV11-2 and TRBJ2-7; 14 positions match TRBD2. There are 14 residues in the CDR3. The V segment lost 1 base and the J segment 7 bases; nucleotides outside the gene matches: 0. The germline V gene has CDR1 SGHAT and CDR2 FQNNGV. The CDR3 nucleotides read TGTGCCAGCAGCTTAGGACTAGCGGGAGGGGAGCAGTACTTC. It translates to CASSLGLAGGEQYF. Complete variable domain (other parts from reference TRBV11-2 and TRBJ2-7): EAGVAQSPRYKIIEKRQSVAFWCNPISGHATLYWYQQILGQGPKLLIQFQNNGVVDDSQLPKDRFSAERLKGVDSTLKIQPAKLEDSAVYLCASSLGLAGGEQYFGPGTRLTVT.

The chain carries TRBV19 and TRBJ1-1; possibly TRBD1 for D (5 bases). Per germline, CDR1 LNHDA and CDR2 SQIVND (reference sequence). CDR3 length: 15 amino acids. The V and J ends lost 3 bases and 4 bases respectively, with 15 bases between them. CDR3 loop: CASSMGLGRGTEAFF. The CDR3 DNA reads as TGTGCCAGTAGTATGGGTCTCGGAAGGGGCACTGAAGCTTTCTTT.

This chain connects TRBV11-2 to TRBJ2-1; no definite D call. Germline CDR1 reads SGHAT; CDR2 reads FQNNGV. The CDR3 loop spans 14 amino acids. V shed 1 base and J shed 8 bases, with 12 bases lying between them. The CDR3 nucleotides are TGTGCCAGCAGCTTAGGCTTCGAGATGGATGAGCAGTTCTTC. It is translated as CASSLGFEMDEQFF. The variable domain in full, with the rest retrieved from reference TRBV11-2 and TRBJ2-1, is EAGVAQSPRYKIIEKRQSVAFWCNPISGHATLYWYQQILGQGPKLLIQFQNNGVVDDSQLPKDRFSAERLKGVDSTLKIQPAKLEDSAVYLCASSLGFEMDEQFFGPGTRLTVL.

The V and J genes are TRBV28 and TRBJ1-4; no definite D call. Germline V gene sequence: CDR1 MDHEN, CDR2 SYDVKM. CDR3 size: 14 residues. Trimming pared 6 bases from V and 4 bases from J, leaving 12 bases between. The CDR3 region is CASSSGSFNEKLFF. For the CDR3, the DNA is TGTGCCAGCAGCTCCGGGAGCTTTAATGAAAAACTGTTTTTT.

This chain connects TRBV28 to TRBJ2-4; TRBD1 is a possible D gene (6 bases). Deletions cut 4 bases from V and 0 bases from J, with 13 bases between. Germline CDR1 reads MDHEN; CDR2 reads SYDVKM. This CDR3 region has 16 residues. CDR3 DNA: TGTGCCAGCAGTTCCCCACGGACAGAAGCCAAAAACATTCAGTACTTC. It specifies CASSSPRTEAKNIQYF.

The chain links TRBV12-3 or TRBV12-4 to TRBJ1-1; 9 bases line up with TRBD1. There are 11 residues in the CDR3. V trimming: 8 bases; J trimming: 9 bases; junction bases outside the gene matches: 4. The CDR3 loop reads CASQTGGKAFF. The CDR3 DNA sequence: TGTGCCAGCCAGACAGGGGGTAAAGCTTTCTTT.

This sequence joins TRBV10-1 and TRBJ1-5; D is ambiguous. The CDR3 runs to 13 residues. Trimming took off 3 bases at V and 6 bases at J, with 9 bases between the two ends. CDR1 and CDR2 (germline): WNHNN, SYGVQD (reference sequence). The CDR3 DNA reads as TGCGCCAGCAGTGAAACAGCCTCTCAGCCCCAGCATTTT. Encoded protein: CASSETASQPQHF.

CDR3 loop: CASRASGSYEQYF. The CDR3 DNA follows: TGTGCCAGTAGGGCTAGCGGGTCCTACGAGCAGTACTTC. The chain is built from TRBV19 and TRBJ2-7; 8 bases line up with TRBD2. The CDR3 spans 13 residues. The V segment lost 6 bases and the J segment 1 base; nucleotides outside the gene matches: 2. The germline CDR1 and CDR2 sequences are LNHDA and SQIVND (reference sequence).

The chain combines TRBV5-4 with TRBJ1-2; 7 bases map to TRBD1. This CDR3 has 12 amino acids. Germline assignment: CDR1 SGHNT and CDR2 YYREEE (reference sequence). J lost 4 bases, V lost 6 bases, and 3 bases had no gene match. The CDR3 protein is CASTGDSYGYTF. As DNA, the CDR3 is TGTGCCAGCACCGGGGACAGCTATGGCTACACCTTC. Full variable domain (rest looked up from reference TRBV5-4 and TRBJ1-2): ETGVTQSPTHLIKTRGQQVTLRCSSQSGHNTVSWYQQALGQGPQFIFQYYREEENGRGNFPPRFSGLQFPNYSSELNVNALELDDSALYLCASTGDSYGYTFGSGTRLTVV.

The sample holds one count of this clone. This rearrangement joins TRBV3-1 (or the pseudogene TRBV3-2) to TRBJ1-5; 9 bases line up with TRBD1. The CDR3 covers 15 residues. V shed 4 bases and J 7 bases; nucleotides not matched to a gene: 8. The germline CDR1 and CDR2 sequences are LGHDT and YNNKEL (reference sequence). CDR3 loop: CASSPSRTGDQPQHF. The CDR3 region has the DNA TGTGCCAGCAGCCCGTCGAGGACAGGGGACCAGCCCCAGCATTTT.

The chain couples TRBV11-2 to TRBJ1-1; D uncertain. Per germline, CDR1 SGHAT and CDR2 FQNNGV. This CDR3 region has 14 residues. The V end was cut by 7 bases, the J end by 4 bases, with 16 bases between. The CDR3 reads CASTFGGGGTEAFF. CDR3 nucleotide sequence: TGTGCCAGCACCTTCGGAGGCGGTGGCACTGAAGCTTTCTTT. The complete variable domain, with remaining parts taken from reference TRBV11-2 and TRBJ1-1, reads EAGVAQSPRYKIIEKRQSVAFWCNPISGHATLYWYQQILGQGPKLLIQFQNNGVVDDSQLPKDRFSAERLKGVDSTLKIQPAKLEDSAVYLCASTFGGGGTEAFFGQGTRLTVV.

The gene calls are TRBV5-8 and TRBJ2-2, with TRBD2 identical over 7 bases. With 0 bases clipped from V and 2 bases from J, the junction kept 10 bases outside the gene matches. The CDR3 runs to 18 residues. CDR1 is SGHTS and CDR2 is YDEGEE in the germline V gene. Here the CDR3 reads CASSLVILASGNTGELFF. CDR3 nucleotides: TGTGCCAGCAGCTTGGTGATTTTGGCTAGCGGAAACACCGGGGAGCTGTTTTTT.

The V gene is TRBV30, the J gene TRBJ2-3; 10 bases map to TRBD2. CDR3 length: 15 residues. The germline CDR1 and CDR2 sequences are GTSNPN and SVGIG (reference sequence). With V trimmed by 0 bases and J by 4 bases, 4 bases remained unmatched. The CDR3 loop reads CAWSVALAGADTQYF. As DNA, the CDR3 is TGTGCCTGGAGTGTGGCTCTAGCGGGAGCAGATACGCAGTATTTT.

The chain uses TRBV5-4 and TRBJ2-1; TRBD2 matches 10 bases. Trimming cost V 0 bases and J 7 bases; bases outside gene matches: 4. Looked up from germline, CDR1 is SGHNT and CDR2 is YYREEE (reference sequence). The CDR3 has 15 amino acids. The CDR3 protein is CASSLGASGSNEQFF. CDR3 nucleotides: TGTGCCAGCAGCTTGGGGGCTAGCGGGAGTAATGAGCAGTTCTTC.